One TCR beta chain is described in this entry. Its antigen is unknown. CDR1 and CDR2 from the germline V gene are SGHTA and FQGNSA. Trimming stripped 5 bases from V and 0 bases from J, with 11 bases between. The CDR3 contains 15 residues. These data are taken from a study of shared clonotypes between healthy human individuals. Notes on the study in general: Measured sharing among donors was expected to vary with sequencing depth.

An approximately 200 ng quantity of DNA, 32,000 or so T cell genomes, went into the sorted-subset replicate PCRs. Generated by immunoSEQ multiplex PCR, the TCRdb table keeps only in-frame clones and is missing some. This table has 1.4 million or so clones, approximately 98.5% appearing once. This chain uses TRBV7-2 with TRBJ2-1; no firm D call. The receptor comes from a man under 40 in good health. Material for sequencing was naive CD4+ T cells sorted from blood. Subset described: CD45RA+ positively selected. CDR3 protein: CASSPRWSSYNEQFF. In DNA form, the CDR3 reads TGTGCCAGCAGCCCCCGATGGAGCTCCTACAATGAGCAGTTCTTC.